A single sample gave rise to the 9 T cell receptor beta chains below, sequenced in a study of Graves' ophthalmopathy and Graves' hyperthyroidism (dated by TCRdb to between 2017 and 2018). TCRdb names Illumina HiSeq 2000 as the instrument used. For repertoire sequencing, the TCR beta CDR3 regions were amplified from RNA transcripts. The first round of RT-PCR was done with HTBI primers and the Qiagen OneStep RT-PCR kit, and was followed by a second round of multiplex PCR, then size selection and purification. TCRdb reprocessed the public reads (quality trimming at Q25 with fastp, clone calling with MiXCR) and kept in-frame beta chains. Entries that share a CDR3 protein sequence are merged under the most common genes and DNA. The sample table records over a million distinct CDR3 sequences; about 36% of these occur just once. The ten largest account for around 10% of the sample. Sequencing used peripheral blood or thyroid tissue (not recorded which). All receptors come from an adult man with Graves' hyperthyroidism.

This sequence joins TRBV29-1 and TRBJ1-1; D unresolved. V was pared by 8 bases and J by 9 bases, with 19 bases between. The germline V gene has CDR1 SQVTM and CDR2 ANQGSEA. CDR3 size: 12 residues. The CDR3 here is CSFTVPAPQAFF. CDR3 nucleotide sequence: TGCAGCTTCACGGTTCCCGCCCCGCAAGCTTTCTTT.

In its sample, this clonotype was seen many times. The chain joins TRBV7-9 to TRBJ2-7; weak D call: TRBD2 (6 bases). The CDR3 totals 16 residues. With 3 bases removed from V and 2 bases from J, the gap between germline ends came to 17 bases. Germline CDR1 SEHNR, CDR2 FQNEAQ (reference sequence). CDR3 sequence reads: CASSFSLSGLTYEQYF. CDR3 DNA: TGTGCCAGCAGCTTCAGTTTGTCCGGACTAACCTACGAGCAGTACTTC.

This clonotype was counted ten times or more. V and J are TRBV19 and TRBJ1-2; D gene uncertain. CDR1 and CDR2 (germline): LNHDA, SQIVND (reference sequence). CDR3 length: 13 amino acids. V was cut by 3 bases and J by 4 bases, with 9 bases left in between. CDR3 protein: CASSMAQIYGYTF. The DNA of the CDR3 is TGTGCCAGTAGTATGGCACAGATCTATGGCTACACCTTC.

This chain uses TRBV7-8 with TRBJ1-1; D is unclear. CDR3 length: 13 amino acids. V was shortened by 8 bases and J by 6 bases, with 16 bases between the two germline ends. Looked up from germline, CDR1 is SGHVS and CDR2 is FQNEAQ. The CDR3 loop reads CASSPDIRPEAFF. In nucleotides, the CDR3 is TGTGCCAGCTCACCAGACATTAGGCCTGAAGCTTTCTTT.

V gene TRBV27 combines with J gene TRBJ2-5; 8 bases are a match to TRBD2. Germline V gives CDR1 MNHEY, CDR2 SMNVEV (reference sequence). V lost 11 bases to trimming and J lost 5 bases; unmatched junction nucleotides: 10. The CDR3 covers 13 residues. CDR3: CAAGSGTGETQYF. The CDR3 DNA follows: TGTGCCGCGGGTAGCGGGACGGGGGAGACCCAGTACTTC.

This clonotype was recorded at least ten times. The gene calls are TRBV16 and TRBJ1-2; D remains ambiguous. The germline CDR1 and CDR2 sequences are KGHSY and FQNENV. V was cut by 0 bases and J by 4 bases, with 12 bases left in between. CDR3 length equals 15 residues. The CDR3 DNA reads as TGTGCCAGCAGCCAATCGCCCAGCCCGATCTATGGCTACACCTTC. Amino acid sequence: CASSQSPSPIYGYTF.

With respect to this clonotype: An end of the junction differs from the germline gene, which may be a read error. This rearrangement joins TRBV10-3 to TRBJ2-5, with 7 nucleotides matching TRBD2. Germline-derived CDR1 and CDR2 are ENHRY and SYGVKD. The length of the CDR3 is 14 residues. CDR3 sequence: CAIRRLAFQGTQYF. CDR3 sequence (DNA): TGTGCCATCCGCCGACTAGCCTTTCAAGGGACCCAGTACTTC.

This clonotype was detected many times. The chain couples TRBV4-3 to TRBJ2-5; D is ambiguous. V shed 0 bases and J shed 5 bases, with 10 bases lying between them. The CDR3 length is 14 residues. Germline V gene data show CDR1 as LGHNA and CDR2 as YSLEER. DNA for the CDR3: TGCGCCAGCAGCCAAGATCCAGCCGGGGAGACCCAGTACTTC. Amino acids: CASSQDPAGETQYF.

This clonotype was counted many times. V gene TRBV19 combines with J gene TRBJ2-5; no clear D gene. The CDR3 is 16 residues long. Trimming cost V 4 bases and J 1 base, with 16 bases left between them. The germline V gene has CDR1 LNHDA and CDR2 SQIVND (reference sequence). CDR3 DNA: TGTGCCAGTAGTACGTTCACAGCGAATTCCCAAGAGACCCAGTACTTC. It yields the protein CASSTFTANSQETQYF.